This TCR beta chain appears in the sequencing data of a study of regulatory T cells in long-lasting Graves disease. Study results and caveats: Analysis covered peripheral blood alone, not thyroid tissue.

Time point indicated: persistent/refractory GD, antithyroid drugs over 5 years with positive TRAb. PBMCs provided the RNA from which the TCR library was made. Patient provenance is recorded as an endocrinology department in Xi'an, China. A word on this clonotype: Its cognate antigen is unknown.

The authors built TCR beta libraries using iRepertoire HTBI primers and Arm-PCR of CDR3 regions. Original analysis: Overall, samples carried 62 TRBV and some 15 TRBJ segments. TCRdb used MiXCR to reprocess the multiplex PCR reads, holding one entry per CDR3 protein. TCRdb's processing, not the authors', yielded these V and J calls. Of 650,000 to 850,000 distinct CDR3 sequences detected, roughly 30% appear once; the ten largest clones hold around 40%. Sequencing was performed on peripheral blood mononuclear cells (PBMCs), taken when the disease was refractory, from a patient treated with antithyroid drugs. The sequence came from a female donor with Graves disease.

CDR3 DNA: TGTGCCAGCTCACCACCCAGGACAGGTTATGGCTACACCTTC. Residues: CASSPPRTGYGYTF. V usage is TRBV18 and J usage is TRBJ1-2, with 7 nucleotides matching TRBD1. The V segment lost 0 bases and the J segment 5 bases; nucleotides outside the gene matches: 3. The CDR3 runs 14 residues. Germline lookup yields CDR1 KGHSH and CDR2 LQKENI. Looking up the rest from reference TRBV18 and TRBJ1-2 gives the full variable domain: NAGVMQNPRHLVRRRGQEARLRCSPMKGHSHVYWYRQLPEEGLKFMVYLQKENIIDESGMPKERFSAEFPKEGPSILRIQQVVRGDSAAYFCASSPPRTGYGYTFGSGTRLTVV.